Sequencing of this T cell receptor beta chain was carried out in a study of blood T cell repertoires in COVID-19. Study-level background: There were acute and convalescent COVID-19 samples, and they came from the United States, Italy and Spain.

Participants were aged roughly 18 to 89 years, lived in roughly 23 US areas, and enrolled virtually. Researchers sorted participants into cohorts using their self-reported clinical history. V was pared by 3 bases and J by 0 bases, with 8 bases between. CDR1 and CDR2 (germline): LGHNA, YSLEER. CDR3 length equals 14 residues. In the original processing: Reference gene primer amplification yielded estimated nucleated cell counts. The protocol was immunoSEQ multiplex PCR, while the TCRdb copy is restricted to in-frame clones and leaves out a portion. Clone size and V and J calls were adopted from that table, with D and trimming inferred from the DNA. Of approximately 180,000 clones listed, more than 75% are singletons.

The clonotype was recovered from a woman aged 45-65 years who had recovered from COVID-19. This chain links TRBV4-3 with TRBJ1-1; tentatively, D is TRBD1 (5 bases). The sequencing sample was made of PBMCs or T cells enriched from blood (not recorded which). This CDR3 reads CASSHQGLNTEAFF. The CDR3 nucleotides are TGCGCCAGCAGCCATCAGGGTTTGAACACTGAAGCTTTCTTT.